Shown below are 7 T cell receptor beta chains from a single sample sequenced in a study of monozygotic twins with inflammatory bowel disease. For each CDR3 protein, TCRdb gives one entry from its re-call of the 5' RACE reads, without DNA. Listed are fewer than 350,000 distinct CDR3 sequences; 2% to 2.5% falls within the top ten. Material for sequencing was blood. The receptors were sampled from a human donor with ulcerative colitis or Crohn's disease, or a healthy co-twin of an affected twin (not recorded which).

The V gene is TRBV5-6, the J gene TRBJ1-2; lacking DNA, the TRBD1 call made by TCRdb goes unchecked. Germline V gene sequence: CDR1 SGHDT, CDR2 YYEEEE. CDR3 length: 14 residues. The CDR3 loop reads CASSLEQGSNGYTF. Full variable domain (remainder filled in from reference TRBV5-6 and TRBJ1-2): DAGVTQSPTHLIKTRGQQVTLRCSPKSGHDTVSWYQQALGQGPQFIFQYYEEEERQRGNFPDRFSGHQFPNYSSELNVNALLLGDSALYLCASSLEQGSNGYTFGSGTRLTVV.

The chain recombines TRBV5-1 with TRBJ1-3. Germline V gene lookup returns CDR1 SGHRS and CDR2 YFSETQ. This CDR3 has 15 residues. The CDR3 here is CASSRTQDSGNTIYF.

This rearrangement joins TRBV10-3 to TRBJ2-1; the TRBD1 assignment by TCRdb is unverifiable without DNA. The CDR3 covers 15 residues. The V gene's germline CDR1 is ENHRY and CDR2 SYGVKD. CDR3 region: CAISGRDRAGNEQFF.

J is TRBJ2-2 and V is TRBV7-2; TCRdb selects TRBD2, and the lack of DNA leaves this call unchecked. This CDR3 comprises 16 residues. The germline V gene encodes CDR1 SGHTA and CDR2 FQGNSA. The chain's CDR3 is CASSLEGRPNTGELFF. Complete variable domain (other parts from reference TRBV7-2 and TRBJ2-2): GAGVSQSPSNKVTEKGKDVELRCDPISGHTALYWYRQSLGQGLEFLIYFQGNSAPDKSGLPSDRFSAERTGGSVSTLTIQRTQQEDSAVYLCASSLEGRPNTGELFFGEGSRLTVL.

This CDR3 is CASRPKLNYGYTF. The rearrangement joins TRBV28 to TRBJ1-2. Germline CDR1 and CDR2: MDHEN and SYDVKM. The length of the CDR3 is 13 residues.

The rearrangement uses TRBV10-1 and TRBJ1-1; TCRdb's D call, TRBD1, is unchecked because there is no DNA. The CDR3 covers 13 residues. CDR1 WNHNN and CDR2 SYGVQD come from the germline V gene (reference sequence). This CDR3 reads CASRRGEDTEAFF.

J is TRBJ1-2 and V is TRBV29-1; absent DNA, TCRdb's TRBD1 call cannot be checked. Germline V gives CDR1 SQVTM, CDR2 ANQGSEA. This CDR3 is built from 13 residues. The CDR3 here is CSDNPTGNYGYTF.